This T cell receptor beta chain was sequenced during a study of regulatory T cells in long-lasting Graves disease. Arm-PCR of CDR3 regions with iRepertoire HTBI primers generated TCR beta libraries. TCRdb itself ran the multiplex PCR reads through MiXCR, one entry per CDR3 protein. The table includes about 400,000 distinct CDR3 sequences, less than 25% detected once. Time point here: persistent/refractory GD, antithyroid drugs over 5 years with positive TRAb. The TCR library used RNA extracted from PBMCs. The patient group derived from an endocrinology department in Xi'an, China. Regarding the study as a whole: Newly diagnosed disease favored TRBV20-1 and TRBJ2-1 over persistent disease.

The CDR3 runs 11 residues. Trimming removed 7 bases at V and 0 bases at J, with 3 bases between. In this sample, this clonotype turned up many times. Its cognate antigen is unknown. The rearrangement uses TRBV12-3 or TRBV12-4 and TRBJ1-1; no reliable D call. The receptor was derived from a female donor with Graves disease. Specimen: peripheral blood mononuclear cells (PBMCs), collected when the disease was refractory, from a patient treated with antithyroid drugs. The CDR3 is CASTMNTEAFF. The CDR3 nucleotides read TGTGCCAGCACCATGAACACTGAAGCTTTCTTT.